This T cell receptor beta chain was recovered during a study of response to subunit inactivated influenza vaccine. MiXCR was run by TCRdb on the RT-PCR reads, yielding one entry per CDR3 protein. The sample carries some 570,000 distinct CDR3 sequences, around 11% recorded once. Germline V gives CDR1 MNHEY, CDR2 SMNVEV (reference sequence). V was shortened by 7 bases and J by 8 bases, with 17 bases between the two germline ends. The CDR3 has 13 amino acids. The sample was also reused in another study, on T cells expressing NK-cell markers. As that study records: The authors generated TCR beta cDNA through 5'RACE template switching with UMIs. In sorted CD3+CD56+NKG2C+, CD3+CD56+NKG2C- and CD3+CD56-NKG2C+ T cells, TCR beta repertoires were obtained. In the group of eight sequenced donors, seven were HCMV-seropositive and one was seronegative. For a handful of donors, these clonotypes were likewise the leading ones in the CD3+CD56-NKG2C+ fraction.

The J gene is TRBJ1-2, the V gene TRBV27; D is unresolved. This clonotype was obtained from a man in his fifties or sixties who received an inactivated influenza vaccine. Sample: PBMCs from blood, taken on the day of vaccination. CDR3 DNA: TGTGCCAGCAACGGATTCTCGGGCAGAGGCTACACCTTC. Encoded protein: CASNGFSGRGYTF.